This TCR beta chain was sequenced for a study of CD8+ T cells in alopecia areata. RNA was isolated and reverse transcribed to cDNA, the sequencing template. Assay: immunoSEQ multiplex PCR; the TCRdb copy retains only in-frame clones and omits some. Here the sample spans 200,000 or so clones, over 45% being singletons. Treatment specified: oral pan-JAK inhibitor, 5-10 mg twice daily. Study conclusions and caveats: Among patients, TCR sharing was less clear than in mice, a difference possibly due in part to HLA diversity in the patient population. For lesional scalp, especially alopecia totalis/universalis, clonality was higher than in normal scalp.

Only a few counts were recorded for this clone. Its antigen is as yet unknown. Other DNA sequences of this sample code for an identical CDR3. The CDR3 spans 12 residues. V was clipped by 4 bases and J by 3 bases, with 8 bases between them. The germline CDR1 and CDR2 sequences are SGHRS and YFSETQ. This sample comprised CD4+ T cells sorted from blood, obtained at week 24, from a patient treated with tofacitinib. This rearrangement joins TRBV5-1 to TRBJ2-7; weak D call: TRBD1 (6 bases). The clonotype comes from a human donor with alopecia areata. CDR3 DNA: TGCGCCAGCAGCCCGGACAGCTACGAGCAGTACTTC. This translates into CASSPDSYEQYF.